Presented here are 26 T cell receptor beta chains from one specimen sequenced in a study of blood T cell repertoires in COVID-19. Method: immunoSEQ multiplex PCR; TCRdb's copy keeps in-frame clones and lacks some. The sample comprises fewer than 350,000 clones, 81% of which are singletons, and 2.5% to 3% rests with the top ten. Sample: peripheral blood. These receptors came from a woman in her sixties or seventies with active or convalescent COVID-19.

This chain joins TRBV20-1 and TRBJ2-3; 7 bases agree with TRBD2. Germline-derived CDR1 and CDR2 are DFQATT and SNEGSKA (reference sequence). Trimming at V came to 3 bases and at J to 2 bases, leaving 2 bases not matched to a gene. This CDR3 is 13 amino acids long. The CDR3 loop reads CSASWDYTDTQYF. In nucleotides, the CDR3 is TGCAGTGCTAGTTGGGACTACACAGATACGCAGTATTTT.

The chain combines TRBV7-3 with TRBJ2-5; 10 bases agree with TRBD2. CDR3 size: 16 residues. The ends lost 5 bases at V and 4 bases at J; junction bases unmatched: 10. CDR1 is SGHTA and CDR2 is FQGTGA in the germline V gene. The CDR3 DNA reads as TGTGCCAGCAGCCCCGGAGCGGGGGGGCCGGGAGAGACCCAGTACTTC. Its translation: CASSPGAGGPGETQYF.

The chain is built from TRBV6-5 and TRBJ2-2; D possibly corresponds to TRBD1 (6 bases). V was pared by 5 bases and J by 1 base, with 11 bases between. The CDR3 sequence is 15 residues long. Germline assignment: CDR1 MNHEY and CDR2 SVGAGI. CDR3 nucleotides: TGTGCCAGCAGTCCGGGACACGGGAACACCGGGGAGCTGTTTTTT. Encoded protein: CASSPGHGNTGELFF.

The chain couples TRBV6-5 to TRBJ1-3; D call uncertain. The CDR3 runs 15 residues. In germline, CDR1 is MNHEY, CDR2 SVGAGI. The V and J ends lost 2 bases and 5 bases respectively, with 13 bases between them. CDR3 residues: CASSYGTGRRNTIYF. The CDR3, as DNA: TGTGCCAGCAGTTACGGTACGGGGAGGAGAAACACCATATATTTT.

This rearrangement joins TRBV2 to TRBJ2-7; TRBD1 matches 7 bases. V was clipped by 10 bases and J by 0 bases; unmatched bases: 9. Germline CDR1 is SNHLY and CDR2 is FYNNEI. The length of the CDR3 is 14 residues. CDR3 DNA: TGTGCCACCTTAAGGGACAGCCTCTCCTACGAGCAGTACTTC. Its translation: CATLRDSLSYEQYF.

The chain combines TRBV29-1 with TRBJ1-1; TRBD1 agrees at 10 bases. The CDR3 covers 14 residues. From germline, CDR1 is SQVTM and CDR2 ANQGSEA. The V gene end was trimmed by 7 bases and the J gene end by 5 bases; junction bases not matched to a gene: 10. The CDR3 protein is CSGWTGGIGTEAFF. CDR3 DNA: TGCAGCGGCTGGACAGGGGGAATTGGGACTGAAGCTTTCTTT.

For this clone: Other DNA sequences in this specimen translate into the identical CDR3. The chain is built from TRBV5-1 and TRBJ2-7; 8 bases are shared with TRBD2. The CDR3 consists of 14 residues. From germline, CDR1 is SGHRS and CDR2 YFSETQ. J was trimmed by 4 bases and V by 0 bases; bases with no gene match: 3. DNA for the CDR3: TGCGCCAGCAGCTTGGCCGGCGGGGGGTACGAGCAGTACTTC. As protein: CASSLAGGGYEQYF.

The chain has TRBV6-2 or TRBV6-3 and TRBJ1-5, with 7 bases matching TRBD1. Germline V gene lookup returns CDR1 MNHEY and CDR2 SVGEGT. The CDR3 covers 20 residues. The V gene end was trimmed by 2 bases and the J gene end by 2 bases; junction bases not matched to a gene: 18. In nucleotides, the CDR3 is TGTGCCAGCAGTTACCGTTATGCCAACGCACTAGGACAGGGCAATCAGCCCCAGCATTTT. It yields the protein CASSYRYANALGQGNQPQHF.

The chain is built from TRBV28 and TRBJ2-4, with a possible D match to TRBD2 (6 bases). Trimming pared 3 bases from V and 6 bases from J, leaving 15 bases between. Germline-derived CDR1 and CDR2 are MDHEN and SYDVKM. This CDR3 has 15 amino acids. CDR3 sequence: CASSFIGGAGNIQYF. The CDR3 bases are TGTGCCAGCAGTTTTATCGGGGGAGCCGGAAACATTCAGTACTTC.

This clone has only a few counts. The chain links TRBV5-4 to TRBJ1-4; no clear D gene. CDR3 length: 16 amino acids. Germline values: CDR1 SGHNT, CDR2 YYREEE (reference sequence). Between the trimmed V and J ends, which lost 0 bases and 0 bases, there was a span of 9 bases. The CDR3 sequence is CASSLGVAATNEKLFF. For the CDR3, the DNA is TGTGCCAGCAGCTTGGGGGTTGCGGCAACTAATGAAAAACTGTTTTTT.

CDR3 protein: CASSPGLAGAETQYF. The CDR3 coding sequence is TGTGCCAGCAGTCCGGGACTAGCGGGGGCGGAGACCCAGTACTTC. The J gene is TRBJ2-5, the V gene TRBV7-3; 14 bases match TRBD2. Germline lookup yields CDR1 SGHTA and CDR2 FQGTGA. With V trimmed by 6 bases and J by 5 bases, 5 bases remained unmatched. The CDR3 sequence is 15 residues long.

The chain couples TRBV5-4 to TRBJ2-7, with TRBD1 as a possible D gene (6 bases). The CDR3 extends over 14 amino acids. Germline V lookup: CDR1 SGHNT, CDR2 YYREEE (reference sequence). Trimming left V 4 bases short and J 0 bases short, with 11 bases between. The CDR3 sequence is CASSPWTDSYEQYF. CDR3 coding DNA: TGTGCCAGCAGCCCATGGACAGACTCCTACGAGCAGTACTTC.

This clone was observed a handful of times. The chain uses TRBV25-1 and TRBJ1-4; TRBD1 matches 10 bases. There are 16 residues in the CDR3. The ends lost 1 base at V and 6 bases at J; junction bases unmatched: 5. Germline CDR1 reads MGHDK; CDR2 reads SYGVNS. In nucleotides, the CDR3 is TGTGCCAGCAGTGAATTTGCCGGGACAGGGGATGAAAAACTGTTTTTT. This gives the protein CASSEFAGTGDEKLFF.

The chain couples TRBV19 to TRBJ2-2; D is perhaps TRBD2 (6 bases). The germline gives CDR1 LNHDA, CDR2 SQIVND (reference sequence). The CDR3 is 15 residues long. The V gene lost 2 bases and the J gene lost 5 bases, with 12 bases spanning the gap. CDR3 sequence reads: CASSIRRGGTGELFF. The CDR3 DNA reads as TGTGCCAGTAGTATAAGGAGGGGTGGGACCGGGGAGCTGTTTTTT.

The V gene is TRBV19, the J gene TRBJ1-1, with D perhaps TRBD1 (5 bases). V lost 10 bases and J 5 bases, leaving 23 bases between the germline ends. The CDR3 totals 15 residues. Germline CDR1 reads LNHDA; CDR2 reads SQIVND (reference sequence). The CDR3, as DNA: TGTGCCACCTCATCGCAGGGTTTCGCGAGTACTGAAGCTTTCTTT. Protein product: CATSSQGFASTEAFF.

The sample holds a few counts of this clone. The CDR3 protein is CASSPSLLQGSLYNSPLHF. DNA of the CDR3: TGCGCCAGCAGCCCCAGCCTTCTTCAGGGCTCCCTCTATAATTCACCCCTCCACTTT. V and J are TRBV4-1 and TRBJ1-6; D is perhaps TRBD1 (5 bases). Trimming removed 4 bases from V and 3 bases from J, with 22 bases in between. The CDR3 runs 19 residues. Germline V CDR1 and CDR2: MGHRA, YSYEKL.

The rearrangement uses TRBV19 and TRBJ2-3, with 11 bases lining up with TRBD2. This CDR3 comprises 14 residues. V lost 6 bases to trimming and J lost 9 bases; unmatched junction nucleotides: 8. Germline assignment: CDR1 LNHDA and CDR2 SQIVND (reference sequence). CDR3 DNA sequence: TGTGCCAGTAGGGTTAGCGGGGGGGCCGAGACGCAGTATTTT. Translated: CASRVSGGAETQYF.

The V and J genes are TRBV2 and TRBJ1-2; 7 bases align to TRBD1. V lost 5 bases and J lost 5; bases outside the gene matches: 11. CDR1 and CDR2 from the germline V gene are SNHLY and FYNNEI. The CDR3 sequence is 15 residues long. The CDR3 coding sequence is TGTGCCAGCAGTCGAGACCAGGGGGGACCTTATGGCTACACCTTC. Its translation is CASSRDQGGPYGYTF.

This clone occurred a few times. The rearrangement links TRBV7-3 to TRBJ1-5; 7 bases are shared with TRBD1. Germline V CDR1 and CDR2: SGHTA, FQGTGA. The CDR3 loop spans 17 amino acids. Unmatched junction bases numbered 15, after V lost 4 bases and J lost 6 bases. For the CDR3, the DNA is TGTGCCAGCAGCTCCTCTCTTGCCAGGGGGAAGTGTCAGCCCCAGCATTTT. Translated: CASSSSLARGKCQPQHF.

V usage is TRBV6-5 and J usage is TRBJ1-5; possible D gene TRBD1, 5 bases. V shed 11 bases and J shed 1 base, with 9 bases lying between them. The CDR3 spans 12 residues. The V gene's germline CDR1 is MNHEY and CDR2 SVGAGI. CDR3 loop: CALGGSNQPQHF. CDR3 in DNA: TGTGCCCTTGGGGGGAGCAATCAGCCCCAGCATTTT.

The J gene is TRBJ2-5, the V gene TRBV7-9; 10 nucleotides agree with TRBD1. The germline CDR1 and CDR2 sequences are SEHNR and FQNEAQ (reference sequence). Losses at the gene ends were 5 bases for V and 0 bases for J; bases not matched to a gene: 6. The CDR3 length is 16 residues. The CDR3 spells CASSTSGQGYQETQYF. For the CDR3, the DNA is TGTGCCAGCAGCACCTCGGGACAGGGGTACCAAGAGACCCAGTACTTC.

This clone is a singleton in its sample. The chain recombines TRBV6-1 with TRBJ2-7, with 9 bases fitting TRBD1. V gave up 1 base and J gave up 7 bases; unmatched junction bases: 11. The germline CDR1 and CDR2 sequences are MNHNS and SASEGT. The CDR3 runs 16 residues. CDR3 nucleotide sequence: TGTGCCAGCAGTGAAGTAGTAGGACAGGGGTCCGATGAGCAGTACTTC. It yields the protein CASSEVVGQGSDEQYF.

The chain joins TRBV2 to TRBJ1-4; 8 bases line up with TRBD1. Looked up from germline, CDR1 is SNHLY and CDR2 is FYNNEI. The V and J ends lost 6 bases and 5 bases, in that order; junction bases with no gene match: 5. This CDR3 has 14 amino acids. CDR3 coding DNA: TGTGCCAGCAGAAAACCAGGGGGCAATGAAAAACTGTTTTTT. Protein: CASRKPGGNEKLFF.

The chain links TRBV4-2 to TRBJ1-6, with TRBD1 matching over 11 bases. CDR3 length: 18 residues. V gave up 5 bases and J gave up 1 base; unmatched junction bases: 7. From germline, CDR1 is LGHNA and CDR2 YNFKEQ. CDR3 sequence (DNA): TGTGCCAGCAGCACCGGACAGGGGGCGTGGTCCTATAATTCACCCCTCCACTTT. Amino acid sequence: CASSTGQGAWSYNSPLHF.

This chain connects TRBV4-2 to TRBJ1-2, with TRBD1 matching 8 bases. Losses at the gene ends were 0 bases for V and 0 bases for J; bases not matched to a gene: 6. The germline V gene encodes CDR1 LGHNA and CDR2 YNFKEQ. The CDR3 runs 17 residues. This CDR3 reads CASSQDEDRASNYGYTF. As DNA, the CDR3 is TGTGCCAGCAGCCAAGATGAGGACAGGGCTTCTAACTATGGCTACACCTTC.

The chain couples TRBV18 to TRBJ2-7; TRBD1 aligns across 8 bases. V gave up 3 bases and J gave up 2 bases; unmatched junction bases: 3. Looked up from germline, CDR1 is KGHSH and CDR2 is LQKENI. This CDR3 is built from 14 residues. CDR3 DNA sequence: TGTGCCAGCTCACCTGCGGACAGGGCCTACGAGCAGTACTTC. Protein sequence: CASSPADRAYEQYF.